A single sample gave rise to the 23 T cell receptor beta chains below, sequenced in a study of immune cell composition in non-small cell lung cancer. The normal lung sample lay at least 3 cm, and maximally far, from the tumour. Sequencing used immunoSEQ multiplex PCR; TCRdb keeps in-frame clones, though not all of them. The table has over 6,500 clones, 67% seen once; the top ten hold roughly a tenth. What was sequenced was non-adjacent lung tissue. Receptors were obtained from a human donor with non-small cell lung cancer.

To note about this clone: Different DNA sequences within this sample yield the same CDR3. V usage is TRBV6-1 and J usage is TRBJ2-1; TRBD2 matches 7 bases. The CDR3 is 14 residues long. The V segment lost 8 bases and the J segment 7 bases; nucleotides outside the gene matches: 11. In germline, CDR1 is MNHNS, CDR2 SASEGT. The DNA of the CDR3 is TGTGCCAGCGGTTTGAGGGAGGGCCCGAATGAGCAGTTCTTC. It translates to CASGLREGPNEQFF.

By sample fraction, this clone is medium-sized. This sequence joins TRBV4-2 and TRBJ2-1; TRBD2 aligns across 8 bases. The germline V gene has CDR1 LGHNA and CDR2 YNFKEQ. The V segment lost 0 bases and the J segment 2 bases; nucleotides outside the gene matches: 3. The CDR3 sequence is 16 residues long. The CDR3, as DNA: TGTGCCAGCAGCCAAGAGTCGGGACTAGCCTACAATGAGCAGTTCTTC. Protein product: CASSQESGLAYNEQFF.

V and J are TRBV5-1 and TRBJ2-1; D unresolved. CDR1 and CDR2 (germline): SGHRS, YFSETQ. The CDR3 extends over 15 amino acids. V gave up 0 bases and J gave up 2 bases, with 9 bases separating them. The CDR3 loop is CASSLEGRTYNEQFF. CDR3 sequence (DNA): TGCGCCAGCAGCTTGGAAGGCAGGACCTACAATGAGCAGTTCTTC.

This clone was counted a single time. The chain combines TRBV6-1 with TRBJ2-1; 12 bases align to TRBD2. This CDR3 region has 15 residues. The V and J ends lost 5 bases and 6 bases, in that order; junction bases with no gene match: 5. The germline CDR1 and CDR2 sequences are MNHNS and SASEGT. The CDR3 DNA reads as TGTGCCAGCAGTCGACTAGCGGGGGAAAGCAATGAGCAGTTCTTC. Amino acid sequence: CASSRLAGESNEQFF.

The genes are TRBV10-3 and TRBJ1-5; no clear D. Trimming stripped 7 bases from V and 5 bases from J, with 18 bases between. Germline CDR1 and CDR2: ENHRY and SYGVKD. The CDR3 contains 15 residues. CDR3 nucleotide sequence: TGTGCCATCAACTCACGCGGGAGGGAGGATCAGCCCCAGCATTTT. Amino acid sequence: CAINSRGREDQPQHF.

The V and J genes are TRBV29-1 and TRBJ2-7; D ambiguous. Per the germline V gene, CDR1 is SQVTM and CDR2 is ANQGSEA. V was shortened by 1 base and J by 0 bases, with 13 bases between the two germline ends. The CDR3 is 15 residues long. This chain's CDR3 is CSVEVTSLSSYEQYF. DNA of the CDR3: TGCAGCGTTGAAGTAACATCTTTAAGCTCCTACGAGCAGTACTTC.

This clone was found once. This rearrangement joins TRBV11-3 to TRBJ2-3; 9 bases line up with TRBD1. With 6 bases clipped from V and 7 bases from J, the junction kept 8 bases outside the gene matches. The CDR3 is made up of 14 amino acids. CDR1 and CDR2 from the germline V gene are SGHNT and YENEEA. The CDR3 DNA reads TGTGCCAGCAGTGGGACAGGGACTTTGAATACGCAGTATTTT. Protein sequence: CASSGTGTLNTQYF.

This chain joins TRBV10-3 and TRBJ1-5, with unresolved D. The CDR3 is 18 amino acids. Germline CDR1 is ENHRY and CDR2 is SYGVKD. Trimming left V 0 bases short and J 5 bases short, with 20 bases between. DNA of the CDR3: TGTGCCATCAGTGAGTCGTCCCTCGTTGGGCGAGAAGATCAGCCCCAGCATTTT. Encoded protein: CAISESSLVGREDQPQHF.

CDR3 residues: CAWSVTTGGTGRGQPQHF. The CDR3 DNA reads TGTGCCTGGAGTGTAACAACCGGCGGGACAGGGCGGGGTCAGCCCCAGCATTTT. The rearrangement joins TRBV30 to TRBJ1-5; 9 bases are shared with TRBD1. This CDR3 region has 18 residues. The V and J ends lost 0 bases and 6 bases, in that order; junction bases with no gene match: 15. In germline, CDR1 is GTSNPN, CDR2 SVGIG (reference sequence).

This clone was counted between two and nine times. Other DNA variants within this sample encode the same CDR3. This chain links TRBV15 with TRBJ2-7; weak D call: TRBD2 (5 bases). V shed 0 bases and J shed 4 bases, with 10 bases lying between them. This CDR3 spans 14 amino acids. CDR1 and CDR2 (germline): LNHNV, YYDKDF (reference sequence). In DNA, the CDR3 is TGTGCCACCAGCAGAGATCTCGGGGTGTACGAGCAGTACTTC. Protein sequence: CATSRDLGVYEQYF.

V gene TRBV5-1 combines with J gene TRBJ1-2; D is ambiguous. Germline V lookup: CDR1 SGHRS, CDR2 YFSETQ. The CDR3 totals 12 residues. V lost 1 base and J 4 bases, leaving 5 bases between the germline ends. The CDR3 sequence: CASSLSGYGYTF. CDR3 nucleotide sequence: TGCGCCAGCAGCTTGAGCGGCTATGGCTACACCTTC. The variable domain in full, with the rest retrieved from reference TRBV5-1 and TRBJ1-2, is KAGVTQTPRYLIKTRGQQVTLSCSPISGHRSVSWYQQTPGQGLQFLFEYFSETQRNKGNFPGRFSGRQFSNSRSEMNVSTLELGDSALYLCASSLSGYGYTFGSGTRLTVV.

This chain uses TRBV5-1 with TRBJ1-3; tentative D call: TRBD1 (5 bases). This CDR3 is built from 13 residues. Germline assignment: CDR1 SGHRS and CDR2 YFSETQ. The V and J ends lost 4 bases and 4 bases respectively, with 9 bases between them. The CDR3 bases are TGCGCCAGCAGCGACAGTCCGGGAAACACCATATATTTT. This translates into CASSDSPGNTIYF. The whole variable domain, remainder taken from reference TRBV5-1 and TRBJ1-3, is KAGVTQTPRYLIKTRGQQVTLSCSPISGHRSVSWYQQTPGQGLQFLFEYFSETQRNKGNFPGRFSGRQFSNSRSEMNVSTLELGDSALYLCASSDSPGNTIYFGEGSWLTVV.

This clone was seen a handful of times. Additional DNA sequences in this sample encode the identical CDR3. This rearrangement joins TRBV6-5 to TRBJ1-2; 8 nucleotides match TRBD1. Germline V gene sequence: CDR1 MNHEY, CDR2 SVGAGI. The CDR3 spans 15 residues. J was trimmed by 4 bases and V by 5 bases; bases with no gene match: 9. CDR3 loop: CASSPTGQGLYGYTF. The CDR3 DNA reads TGTGCCAGCAGTCCCACTGGACAGGGCCTCTATGGCTACACCTTC.

The V gene is TRBV27, the J gene TRBJ2-3; the D gene is possibly TRBD1 (5 bases). The CDR3 loop spans 14 amino acids. Germline V gives CDR1 MNHEY, CDR2 SMNVEV (reference sequence). V shed 3 bases and J shed 4 bases, with 11 bases lying between them. The CDR3 coding sequence is TGTGCCAGCAGTTTTTCAGGGTTCCCAGATACGCAGTATTTT. Translation: CASSFSGFPDTQYF.

The chain has TRBV5-1 and TRBJ1-2; 8 nucleotides match TRBD1. CDR1 SGHRS and CDR2 YFSETQ come from the germline V gene. CDR3 length: 14 residues. Trimming cost V 3 bases and J 10 bases; bases outside gene matches: 11. CDR3 in amino acids: CASSSARDRPLYTF. CDR3 in DNA: TGCGCCAGCAGCTCTGCCCGGGACAGGCCACTCTACACCTTC. The variable domain in full, with the rest retrieved from reference TRBV5-1 and TRBJ1-2, is KAGVTQTPRYLIKTRGQQVTLSCSPISGHRSVSWYQQTPGQGLQFLFEYFSETQRNKGNFPGRFSGRQFSNSRSEMNVSTLELGDSALYLCASSSARDRPLYTFGSGTRLTVV.

The chain joins TRBV7-2 to TRBJ1-2; D not resolved. The CDR3 is made up of 13 amino acids. Per the germline V gene, CDR1 is SGHTA and CDR2 is FQGNSA. With 1 base removed from V and 7 bases from J, the gap between germline ends came to 10 bases. CDR3: CASSLDLGGGYTF. For the CDR3, the DNA is TGTGCCAGCAGCTTAGATCTCGGCGGTGGCTACACCTTC.

This clone came up a few times. The V and J genes are TRBV9 and TRBJ2-4; the match to TRBD1 covers 8 bases. Germline V lookup: CDR1 SGDLS, CDR2 YYNGEE. V lost 0 bases and J lost 6; bases outside the gene matches: 5. This CDR3 region has 15 residues. The chain's CDR3 is CASSVGRGLGNIQYF. Here the CDR3 DNA reads TGTGCCAGCAGCGTAGGCAGGGGGCTTGGAAACATTCAGTACTTC.

CDR3 nucleotide sequence: TGTGCCAGTAGTAAAGTTAGGGGATCGGGCTACGAGCAGTACTTC. Encoded protein: CASSKVRGSGYEQYF. The V gene is TRBV19, the J gene TRBJ2-7; D may be TRBD1 (5 bases). Germline V gives CDR1 LNHDA, CDR2 SQIVND (reference sequence). The CDR3 consists of 15 residues. V was cut by 4 bases and J by 3 bases, with 16 bases left in between.

This clone has a handful of counts. The chain is built from TRBV7-9 and TRBJ2-7; D ambiguous. The V gene's germline CDR1 is SEHNR and CDR2 FQNEAQ (reference sequence). V was shortened by 0 bases and J by 7 bases, with 4 bases between the two germline ends. The CDR3 extends over 11 amino acids. CDR3 sequence: CASSLAEEQYF. The CDR3 coding sequence is TGTGCCAGCAGCTTAGCTGAGGAGCAGTACTTC.

This clone has more than one count but fewer than ten. This chain links TRBV11-2 with TRBJ2-3; a possible D gene is TRBD2 (7 bases). This CDR3 is built from 16 residues. Trimming removed 5 bases at V and 1 base at J, with 16 bases between. CDR1 is SGHAT and CDR2 is FQNNGV in the germline V gene. CDR3 sequence (DNA): TGTGCCAGCAGCCCGGGACTATCAGGGGGCACAGATACGCAGTATTTT. It encodes CASSPGLSGGTDTQYF.

The chain carries TRBV15 and TRBJ1-1; D unresolved. CDR1 and CDR2 (germline): LNHNV, YYDKDF (reference sequence). With 8 bases removed from V and 1 base from J, the gap between germline ends came to 11 bases. CDR3 length equals 13 residues. The CDR3 coding sequence is TGTGCCACCTCTCAGTCTCGGAACACTGAAGCTTTCTTT. Amino acid sequence: CATSQSRNTEAFF. The full variable domain, with the rest looked up from reference TRBV15 and TRBJ1-1, is DAMVIQNPRYQVTQFGKPVTLSCSQTLNHNVMYWYQQKSSQAPKLLFHYYDKDFNNEADTPDNFQSRRPNTSFCFLDIRSPGLGDTAMYLCATSQSRNTEAFFGQGTRLTVV.

The chain has TRBV5-1 and TRBJ1-4; tentatively, D is TRBD1 (5 bases). Trimming removed 1 base from V and 8 bases from J, with 12 bases in between. CDR3 length: 14 residues. Per germline, CDR1 SGHRS and CDR2 YFSETQ. The CDR3: CASSLIGVGEKLFF. The CDR3 DNA sequence: TGCGCCAGCAGCTTGATAGGGGTCGGGGAAAAACTGTTTTTT.

The rearrangement joins TRBV6-1 to TRBJ2-7, with TRBD1 matching 8 bases. The V gene's germline CDR1 is MNHNS and CDR2 SASEGT. The CDR3 has 15 amino acids. V shed 0 bases and J 9 bases; nucleotides not matched to a gene: 10. As DNA, the CDR3 is TGTGCCAGCAGTGAAGCACCCCGGACAGGGATCGGGCAGTACTTC. Translated, it gives CASSEAPRTGIGQYF.